This T cell receptor beta chain was profiled in a study of blood T cell repertoires in COVID-19 (dated by TCRdb to 2020 to 2022). Background on the whole study: Samples covering the acute and convalescent phases of COVID-19 were provided by collaborators in the United States, Italy and Spain. The prospective study material was composed of cDNA or gDNA derived from T cells, B-cell-depleted T cells, or PBMCs. Deeply sampled blood TCRbeta repertoires from subjects exposed to, actively infected with, or recovered from COVID-19 were included in the dataset. The repertoires were made available in a free public database intended to serve as a resource for research on the immune response to SARS-CoV-2. Samples were obtained from the ongoing ImmuneRACE study (first 160 participants) and from 1,254 subjects provided by 6 global collaborators. The sample metadata nearly always contained a de-identified subject ID, COVID-19 status, age in years and sex. HLA class I and class II types, where available, came from metadata supplied by the sample provider rather than from assay-based typing.

Broader findings and caveats from the paper: The quantity of clinical and demographic metadata differed by source and by participant and was supplied without curation.

Comments on this clone: Its cognate antigen has yet to be identified. No base quality values were provided; no much bigger clone lies one nucleotide off.

The collaborating institutions used their own protocols to collect whole blood in K2EDTA tubes. For TCRbeta analysis, collaborators shipped samples as frozen whole blood, isolated PBMCs, or DNA extracted from either of those sample types. From the cysteine up to the phenylalanine, the CDR3 has a length of 16 residues. Left in the record is the CDR3 DNA by itself, 48 bases read in frame from the first base. TCRbeta CDR3 regions were amplified from genomic DNA using the immunoSEQ Assay, a bias-controlled multiplex PCR. The source study handled its data this way. The number of nucleated cells in each sample was estimated from the amplification of reference gene primers within the assay. To quantify the absolute abundance of each unique TCRbeta CDR3 rearrangement, sequence reads were collapsed and filtered. For each sample, productive Simpson clonality was calculated by taking the square root of Simpson's diversity index across productive rearrangements. TCRdb retrieved this table from immuneACCESS and kept in-frame rearrangements only. Not all clones are present; in checked studies, unresolved V genes account for under half, and no reason is known for the remainder. The DNA gave D and trimming, while V, J and clone size come from that table. The sample profile shows 200,000 to 250,000 clones; about 91% of them were found once. About 5% of the sample is taken by the ten largest.

The sequencing sample was made of peripheral blood. The rearranged segments are TRBV21-1 and TRBJ1-2; TRBD1, as called in the table, went unchecked against the DNA. TRBV21-1 is flagged as a pseudogene. The clonotype comes from a woman between 40 and 55 years old with acute or convalescent COVID-19. The nucleotide sequence is given as TGTGCCAGCAGCTCACTCCTATGGACAGGGAACTATGGCTACACCTTC. Its translation reads: CASSSLLWTGNYGYTF.